This TCR beta chain comes out of a study of graft-versus-host responses after intestinal transplantation. The CDR3 contains 14 residues. CDR1 and CDR2 from the germline V gene are SGHRS and YFSETQ. V dropped 0 bases and J dropped 3 bases, with 9 bases sitting between them. The method was immunoSEQ multiplex PCR; TCRdb's version includes in-frame clones alone and lacks a portion of them. Of fewer than 15,000 clones in the sample, 30% to 40% were seen once. The plating included around 200,000 irradiated, violet-dye-labeled stimulator cells together with around 200,000 CFSE-labeled responder cells. Proliferating responders of the CD3+CD4+ and CD3+CD8+ phenotypes with low CFSE were sorted after the reaction. General study results and limits: GvH clones were identified in recipient marrow, with some first appearing in ileum or blood. The study found high graft-versus-host to host-versus-graft clonal ratios in allografts of patients with graft-donor T cell macrochimerism.

The V and J genes are TRBV5-1 and TRBJ1-2; no firm D call. The input for sequencing was alloreactive CD8+ T cells from a mixed lymphocyte reaction culture, taken before intestinal transplant. Subset reported: CFSE-low proliferating T cells sorted from approximately 6-day pre-transplant mixed lymphocyte reaction (GvH or HvG direction). This sequence originates from a human patient who received an intestinal transplant. The CDR3 nucleotides read TGCGCCAGCAGCTTGGGTTTATCAGACTATGGCTACACCTTC. It translates to CASSLGLSDYGYTF. Full variable domain (outside the CDR3, taken from reference TRBV5-1 and TRBJ1-2): KAGVTQTPRYLIKTRGQQVTLSCSPISGHRSVSWYQQTPGQGLQFLFEYFSETQRNKGNFPGRFSGRQFSNSRSEMNVSTLELGDSALYLCASSLGLSDYGYTFGSGTRLTVV.